The text below deals with one TCR beta chain. Its cognate antigen has yet to be identified. Base qualities are missing; no much larger clone stands one base away. The CDR3 regions of human TCRbeta chains were subjected to immunosequencing. Per the authors' processing: TCRs in the repertoires were compared against a reference library of SARS-CoV-2-specific TCRs that had been generated with the MIRA antigen-specificity platform. Breadth was defined as the fraction of unique TCRs that were SARS-CoV-2-associated. Depth was defined as the fraction of total T cells that were SARS-CoV-2-associated. Using the MIRA data, each spike-specific TCR was mapped to the spike region that the TCR reacts to and placed in a CD4 or CD8 class. Log10-transformed breadth and depth values were compared by one-way ANOVA with Sidak's multiple comparisons tests. This is the immuneACCESS table as TCRdb keeps it, with only in-frame sequences that have V and J called. A part of the clones is gone; compared with another copy, unresolved V genes explain less than half, and the rest is unexplained. That table supplies the V and J calls and clone size; D and trimming were determined from the DNA. This sample comprises 90,000 to 110,000 clones, more than 75% of them detected only once. The top ten constitute 4% to 5.5% of the sample.

The sample's time point label, in plain terms: about 28 days (+/-7) after the second vaccine dose. AZD1222 recipients whose second dose came at about 4 weeks and those whose second dose came at about 12 weeks were combined into one group, since spike-specific TCR depth and breadth did not differ between the two schedules. Samples from vaccinated people were obtained from the UK trials COV001 and COV002, which included a single-blind randomized controlled phase 2/3 trial of AZD1222 (ChAdOx1 nCoV-19) in healthy adults. Trial participant PBMC samples were collected at day 0 and day 28 after the second dose for TCRbeta chain sequencing. These data are taken from a study of T cell responses to AZD1222 COVID-19 vaccine (dated by TCRdb to the early 2020s). A note on the overall study: TCR sequencing covered over 230 trial participants: 200 to 220 given two doses of AZD1222 and 26 given two doses of MenACWY control vaccine. Enrollment into the trials was organized by age into subgroups of 18-55, 56-69 and 70-plus years, and those subgroups contained approximately 150, 30 and 60 TCR-sequenced participants, respectively. Summary of the overall study and its limitations: Reportedly, close to half of the unique spike-specific TCRs recognized epitopes lying outside the regions that are mutated in the B.1.351 and B.1.1.7 variants. The whole spike protein was spanned by vaccine-associated CD4 TCRs, and dominant responses were seen in regions 160-218 and 743-854. The 56-69-year group was small, and its depth increase did not reach significance, likely because of low power. Because no day 14 peak-response samples were available, the repertoires could be characterized only after the peak T cell response. Spike-specific TCR breadth and depth rose significantly after two AZD1222 doses compared with day 0 and with MenACWY recipients. Conclusions about previously exposed vaccinees were limited because only a handful of AZD1222 recipients were SARS-CoV-2 seropositive at baseline. Most participants were white British and females outnumbered males, and the authors suggested that clonal diversity may have been underestimated.

Per the germline V gene, SGHTA is the CDR1 and FQGNSA is the CDR2. At the junction V is shortened by 3 bases and J by 3 bases, with 9 bases in between. Spanning cysteine to phenylalanine, the CDR3 consists of 14 amino acids. Only the CDR3 DNA is retained, 42 bases long and in frame from the first base. The starting material was peripheral blood, obtained 28 days after the second AZD1222 dose. The receptor was derived from an adult who received the AZD1222 COVID-19 vaccine. The V and J genes are TRBV7-2 and TRBJ1-5, with the D gene call left open. The DNA is TGTGCCAGCAGCTTTGACACAGCCAATCAGCCCCAGCATTTT. It specifies CASSFDTANQPQHF. Supplemented by the reference TRBV7-2 and TRBJ1-5 proteins around the CDR3, the complete variable domain is GAGVSQSPSNKVTEKGKDVELRCDPISGHTALYWYRQSLGQGLEFLIYFQGNSAPDKSGLPSDRFSAERTGGSVSTLTIQRTQQEDSAVYLCASSFDTANQPQHFGDGTRLSIL.